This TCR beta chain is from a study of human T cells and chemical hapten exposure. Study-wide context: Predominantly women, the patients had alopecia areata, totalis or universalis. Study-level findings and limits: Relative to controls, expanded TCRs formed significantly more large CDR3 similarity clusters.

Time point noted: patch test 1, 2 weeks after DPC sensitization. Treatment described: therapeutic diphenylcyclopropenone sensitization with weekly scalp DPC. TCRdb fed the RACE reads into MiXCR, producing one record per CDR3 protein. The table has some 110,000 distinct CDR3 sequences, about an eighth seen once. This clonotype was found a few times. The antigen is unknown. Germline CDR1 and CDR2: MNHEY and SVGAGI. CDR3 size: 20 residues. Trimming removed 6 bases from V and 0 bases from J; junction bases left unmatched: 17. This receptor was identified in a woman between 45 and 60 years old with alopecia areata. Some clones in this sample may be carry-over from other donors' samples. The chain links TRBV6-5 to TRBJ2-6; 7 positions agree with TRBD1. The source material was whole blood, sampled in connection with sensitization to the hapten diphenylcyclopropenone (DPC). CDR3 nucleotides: TGTGCCAGCAGCACCGCTGATCCGGGACAGATGAGCTCTGGGGCCAACGTCCTGACTTTC. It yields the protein CASSTADPGQMSSGANVLTF.